The clone carrying this T cell receptor beta chain was seen more than once but under ten times. This specimen belongs to a study of identical twins. It was template switching that added a universal primer site, and there were unique molecular identifiers on the cDNA. Using its own MiXCR run on the 5' RACE reads, TCRdb lists one record per CDR3 protein. This sample has some 600,000 distinct CDR3 sequences, with less than 9% found just once. Trimming took off 2 bases at V and 5 bases at J, with 9 bases between the two ends. Per the germline V gene, CDR1 is LGHDT and CDR2 is YNNKEL (reference sequence). This CDR3 has 13 residues. The sample was also linked to a second study, of yellow fever vaccine responses in identical twins.

The sequenced sample was PBMCs. This chain connects TRBV3-1 to TRBJ2-5, with D uncertain. The TCR comes from a woman in her late teens or twenties in good health. The CDR3 spells CASSQSVEETQYF. The CDR3 nucleotides are TGTGCCAGCAGCCAATCCGTAGAGGAGACCCAGTACTTC.